Below are 25 T cell receptor beta chains sequenced from a single sample in a study of blood T cell repertoires in COVID-19. Assay used: immunoSEQ multiplex PCR; TCRdb lists only in-frame clones, some missing. This repertoire shows roughly 80,000 clones, approximately 80% found once; its top ten account for about 40%. The sequencing input was peripheral blood. Receptors were obtained from a man older than 75 with acute or convalescent COVID-19.

This clone has just one count. The chain has TRBV11-2 and TRBJ1-5; no clear D gene. The length of the CDR3 is 15 residues. V was trimmed by 1 base and J by 3 bases, leaving 10 bases between them. Germline V gene sequence: CDR1 SGHAT, CDR2 FQNNGV. The CDR3: CASSLGQAINQPQHF. In DNA, the CDR3 is TGTGCCAGCAGCTTAGGGCAGGCGATCAATCAGCCCCAGCATTTT. The full variable domain, rest sourced from reference TRBV11-2 and TRBJ1-5, is EAGVAQSPRYKIIEKRQSVAFWCNPISGHATLYWYQQILGQGPKLLIQFQNNGVVDDSQLPKDRFSAERLKGVDSTLKIQPAKLEDSAVYLCASSLGQAINQPQHFGDGTRLSIL.

This chain links TRBV6-5 with TRBJ1-5, with D hard to call. The CDR3 runs 15 residues. Trimming shortened V by 6 bases and J by 5 bases, and 17 bases separated the two germline ends. Germline CDR1 reads MNHEY; CDR2 reads SVGAGI. CDR3 residues: CASSLEVGFYQPQHF. CDR3 nucleotide sequence: TGTGCCAGCAGCCTCGAGGTAGGCTTTTATCAGCCCCAGCATTTT.

The genes are TRBV5-1 and TRBJ2-1; D is possibly TRBD2 (6 bases). CDR1 and CDR2 (germline): SGHRS, YFSETQ. The V and J ends lost 0 bases and 0 bases respectively, with 10 bases between them. The CDR3 sequence is 16 residues long. The CDR3 DNA reads as TGCGCCAGCAGCTTGGCCCCCGGGAGCTCCTACAATGAGCAGTTCTTC. It encodes CASSLAPGSSYNEQFF.

The chain recombines TRBV6-5 with TRBJ1-1, with 8 bases that match TRBD1. Germline CDR1 is MNHEY and CDR2 is SVGAGI. The CDR3 sequence is 15 residues long. J gave up 0 bases and V 6 bases, and 6 bases lay outside the gene matches. The DNA of the CDR3 is TGTGCCAGCAGCCACCGGACAGGGTTGAACACTGAAGCTTTCTTT. Translated: CASSHRTGLNTEAFF.

The chain couples TRBV5-1 to TRBJ2-6; TRBD1 matches at 7 bases. V was pared by 2 bases and J by 2 bases, with 4 bases of the junction left unmatched. The CDR3 is made up of 16 amino acids. Germline CDR1 and CDR2: SGHRS and YFSETQ. CDR3 region: CASSLQGSPGANVLTF. The CDR3 DNA is TGCGCCAGCAGCTTACAGGGGTCCCCTGGGGCCAACGTCCTGACTTTC.

The CDR3 region has the DNA TGCGCCAGCAGCTTGGGACAGGGTGCCGGGGAGCTGTTTTTT. Translated, it gives CASSLGQGAGELFF. The V gene is TRBV5-1, the J gene TRBJ2-2, with 7 bases lining up with TRBD1. CDR1 and CDR2 (germline): SGHRS, YFSETQ. This CDR3 region has 14 residues. With V trimmed by 0 bases and J by 6 bases, 2 bases remained unmatched. Based on the CDR3 plus reference TRBV5-1 and TRBJ2-2, the full variable domain is KAGVTQTPRYLIKTRGQQVTLSCSPISGHRSVSWYQQTPGQGLQFLFEYFSETQRNKGNFPGRFSGRQFSNSRSEMNVSTLELGDSALYLCASSLGQGAGELFFGEGSRLTVL.

The chain employs TRBV27 and TRBJ1-5; tentative D call: TRBD1 (6 bases). Looked up from germline, CDR1 is MNHEY and CDR2 is SMNVEV (reference sequence). CDR3 length equals 15 residues. Trimming removed 3 bases at V and 2 bases at J, with 11 bases between. The DNA for the CDR3 is TGTGCCAGCAGTTTTCTGGACAGCCGCAATCAGCCCCAGCATTTT. It encodes CASSFLDSRNQPQHF.

The V and J genes are TRBV29-1 and TRBJ2-3, with 7 bases that match TRBD2. CDR1 is SQVTM and CDR2 is ANQGSEA in the germline V gene. Trimming cost V 4 bases and J 0 bases; bases outside gene matches: 4. The CDR3 has 14 amino acids. This CDR3 reads CSVAGGPSTDTQYF. Written as DNA, the CDR3 is TGCAGCGTTGCGGGAGGCCCTAGCACAGATACGCAGTATTTT.

This clone was seen a handful of times. The chain employs TRBV9 and TRBJ2-2; 7 positions match TRBD1. Germline CDR1 reads SGDLS; CDR2 reads YYNGEE. The CDR3 has 15 amino acids. J gave up 3 bases and V 4 bases, and 6 bases lay outside the gene matches. The CDR3, as DNA: TGTGCCAGCAGCCTAAGGGGGCAGGACACCGGGGAGCTGTTTTTT. Protein product: CASSLRGQDTGELFF.

This chain joins TRBV11-2 and TRBJ2-5; D gene uncertain. Trimming took 8 bases from V and 5 from J, leaving 12 bases between them. Germline values: CDR1 SGHAT, CDR2 FQNNGV. The CDR3 covers 12 residues. The CDR3 loop reads CASGSPRETQYF. The CDR3 DNA reads TGTGCCAGCGGATCCCCGCGGGAGACCCAGTACTTC.

Ten or more counts support this clone. The chain uses TRBV6-5 and TRBJ2-1; TRBD1 matches 9 bases. The CDR3 loop spans 14 amino acids. Germline V CDR1 and CDR2: MNHEY, SVGAGI. V trimming: 6 bases; J trimming: 7 bases; junction bases outside the gene matches: 7. Written as DNA, the CDR3 is TGTGCCAGCAGCCGCAACAGGGGGCAGAATGAGCAGTTCTTC. It specifies CASSRNRGQNEQFF.

In nucleotides, the CDR3 is TGTGCCTGGGGACGGGACAGGTACGAGCAGTACTTC. Protein sequence: CAWGRDRYEQYF. The chain couples TRBV30 to TRBJ2-7; 8 bases match TRBD1. This CDR3 contains 12 residues. With 5 bases clipped from V and 4 bases from J, the junction kept 4 bases outside the gene matches. Looked up from germline, CDR1 is GTSNPN and CDR2 is SVGIG (reference sequence).

The table lists this clone with a count of one. J is TRBJ1-1 and V is TRBV7-9, with 9 nucleotides matching TRBD1. Germline CDR1 SEHNR, CDR2 FQNEAQ (reference sequence). V shed 7 bases, J shed 2 bases, and the junction held 8 bases outside the gene matches. CDR3 size: 15 residues. In nucleotides, the CDR3 is TGTGCCAGCACCAAACAGGGGGCGTTAAACACTGAAGCTTTCTTT. Protein sequence: CASTKQGALNTEAFF. Filled out from reference TRBV7-9 and TRBJ1-1, the complete variable domain reads DTGVSQNPRHKITKRGQNVTFRCDPISEHNRLYWYRQTLGQGPEFLTYFQNEAQLEKSRLLSDRFSAERPKGSFSTLEIQRTEQGDSAMYLCASTKQGALNTEAFFGQGTRLTVV.

The V call is TRBV18, the J call TRBJ2-5, with TRBD1 identical over 10 bases. Per germline, CDR1 KGHSH and CDR2 LQKENI. The CDR3 covers 16 residues. After removal of 4 bases from V and 3 bases from J, the junction contained 8 bases not matched to a gene. The CDR3 coding sequence is TGTGCCAGCTCACGATCCGGGACAGGGGAGAAAGAGACCCAGTACTTC. Amino acid sequence: CASSRSGTGEKETQYF.

The chain carries TRBV18 and TRBJ1-3, with D perhaps matching TRBD1 (6 bases). The germline CDR1 and CDR2 sequences are KGHSH and LQKENI. The CDR3 has 17 residues. V lost 1 base and J 0 bases, leaving 13 bases between the germline ends. In nucleotides, the CDR3 is TGTGCCAGCTCACCACAACAGGGCCCTAGCTCTGGAAACACCATATATTTT. Translating gives CASSPQQGPSSGNTIYF.

The CDR3 loop reads CASSKTGPNEKLFF. In DNA, the CDR3 is TGCGCCAGCAGCAAGACAGGGCCGAATGAAAAACTGTTTTTT. The chain combines TRBV5-1 with TRBJ1-4; 7 nucleotides line up with TRBD1. In germline, CDR1 is SGHRS, CDR2 YFSETQ. Losses at the gene ends were 4 bases for V and 5 bases for J; bases not matched to a gene: 5. The CDR3 contains 14 residues.

The chain has TRBV4-3 and TRBJ1-6; D not resolved. V lost 0 bases and J 7 bases, leaving 7 bases between the germline ends. Germline V gene data show CDR1 as LGHNA and CDR2 as YSLEER. This CDR3 has 14 residues. As DNA, the CDR3 is TGCGCCAGCAGCCAAGATCCGGGGAATTCACCCCTCCACTTT. Residues: CASSQDPGNSPLHF.

This clone has only a few counts. V and J are TRBV4-2 and TRBJ2-1; D uncertain. The CDR3 totals 13 residues. Germline V lookup: CDR1 LGHNA, CDR2 YNFKEQ. The ends were cut back, 1 base at V and 4 bases at J, with 5 bases in the middle. The CDR3 loop is CASSQGQYNEQFF. The DNA of the CDR3 is TGTGCCAGCAGCCAAGGACAATACAATGAGCAGTTCTTC.

This clone appeared a few times. The rearrangement uses TRBV3-1 (or the pseudogene TRBV3-2) and TRBJ1-5; D gene unclear. The germline V and J ends were trimmed by 0 bases and 4 bases, with 4 bases remaining between them. The germline gives CDR1 LGHDT, CDR2 YNNKEL (reference sequence). The CDR3 is made up of 13 amino acids. The CDR3: CASSQDTNQPQHF. The CDR3 DNA reads as TGTGCCAGCAGCCAAGATACTAATCAGCCCCAGCATTTT.

This clone has more than one count but fewer than ten. J is TRBJ2-3 and V is TRBV30; the match to TRBD2 covers 8 bases. With 5 bases clipped from V and 0 bases from J, the junction kept 7 bases outside the gene matches. The V gene's germline CDR1 is GTSNPN and CDR2 SVGIG (reference sequence). The CDR3 contains 15 residues. The CDR3 DNA reads TGTGCCTGGCTTACCGGGACTAGAAGCACAGATACGCAGTATTTT. This sequence encodes CAWLTGTRSTDTQYF. Together with reference TRBV30 and TRBJ2-3, the CDR3 gives the full variable domain: SQTIHQWPATLVQPVGSPLSLECTVEGTSNPNLYWYRQAAGRGLQLLFYSVGIGQISSEVPQNLSASRPQDRQFILSSKKLLLSDSGFYLCAWLTGTRSTDTQYFGPGTRLTVL.

V gene TRBV12-5 combines with J gene TRBJ1-5; the D gene is possibly TRBD1 (5 bases). V lost 10 bases and J 7 bases, leaving 17 bases between the germline ends. This CDR3 is 13 amino acids long. Germline values: CDR1 LGHNT, CDR2 FRNRAP. CDR3 nucleotides: TGTGCTACTAGGGTACAGGACGGGCAGCCCCAGCATTTT. Translating gives CATRVQDGQPQHF.

J is TRBJ1-2 and V is TRBV28; 8 nucleotides agree with TRBD1. Trimming cost V 8 bases and J 8 bases; bases outside gene matches: 19. The CDR3 sequence is 16 residues long. Germline CDR1 MDHEN, CDR2 SYDVKM. The CDR3 region is CASRNWASTGVRGYTF. In DNA, the CDR3 is TGTGCCAGCCGAAATTGGGCATCGACAGGGGTTAGGGGCTACACCTTC.

The genes are TRBV25-1 and TRBJ2-7; D perhaps matches TRBD1 (5 bases). The CDR3 runs to 14 residues. The germline CDR1 and CDR2 sequences are MGHDK and SYGVNS. V was pared by 3 bases and J by 0 bases, with 9 bases between. The CDR3 region is CASSETASSYEQYF. In nucleotides, the CDR3 is TGTGCCAGCAGTGAGACAGCTAGCTCCTACGAGCAGTACTTC.

The chain carries TRBV3-1 (or the pseudogene TRBV3-2) and TRBJ1-6, with D uncertain. The V end was cut by 0 bases, the J end by 7 bases, with 7 bases between. In germline, CDR1 is LGHDT, CDR2 YNNKEL (reference sequence). The CDR3 totals 14 residues. The CDR3 is CASSQEQENSPLHF. The CDR3 DNA sequence: TGTGCCAGCAGCCAAGAGCAAGAGAATTCACCCCTCCACTTT.

The V and J genes are TRBV6-5 and TRBJ1-1; perhaps TRBD1 as D (6 bases). V was cut by 0 bases and J by 6 bases, with 8 bases left in between. CDR1 and CDR2 (germline): MNHEY, SVGAGI. The CDR3 is 13 residues long. In DNA form, the CDR3 reads TGTGCCAGCAGTTACTCTGGGGGCCCTGAAGCTTTCTTT. Encoded protein: CASSYSGGPEAFF.